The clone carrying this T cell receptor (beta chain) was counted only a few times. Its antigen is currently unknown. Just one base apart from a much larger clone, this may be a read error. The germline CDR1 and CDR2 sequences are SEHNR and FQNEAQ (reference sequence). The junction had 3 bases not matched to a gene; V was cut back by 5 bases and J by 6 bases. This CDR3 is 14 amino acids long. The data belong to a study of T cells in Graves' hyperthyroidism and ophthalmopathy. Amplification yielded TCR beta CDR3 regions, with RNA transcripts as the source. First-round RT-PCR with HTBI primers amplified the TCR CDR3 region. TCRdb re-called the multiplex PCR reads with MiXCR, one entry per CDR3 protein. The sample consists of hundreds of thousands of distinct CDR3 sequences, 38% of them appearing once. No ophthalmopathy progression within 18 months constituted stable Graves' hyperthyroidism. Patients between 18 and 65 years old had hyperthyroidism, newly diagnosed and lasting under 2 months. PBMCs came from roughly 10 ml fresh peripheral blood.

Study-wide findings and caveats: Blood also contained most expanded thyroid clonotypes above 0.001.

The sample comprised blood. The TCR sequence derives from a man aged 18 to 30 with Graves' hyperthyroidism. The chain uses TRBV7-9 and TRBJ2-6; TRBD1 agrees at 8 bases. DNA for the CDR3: TGTGCCAGCAGCGAGGACAGGGAGGCCAACGTCCTGACTTTC. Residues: CASSEDREANVLTF.